The sequence of this T cell receptor beta chain was determined in a study of blood T cell repertoires in COVID-19. This table comes from immunoSEQ multiplex PCR, and its TCRdb copy is limited to in-frame clones, with some not included. Here the sample spans 300,000 or so clones, 86% being singletons. Looked up from germline, CDR1 is SGHVS and CDR2 is FQNEAQ. Trimming at V came to 6 bases and at J to 4 bases, leaving 7 bases not matched to a gene. The CDR3 is 15 residues long. Sequencing was performed on peripheral blood. The receptor comes from a woman between 50 and 59 years old with acute or convalescent COVID-19. The V and J genes are TRBV7-8 and TRBJ2-1; 9 bases map to TRBD2. The CDR3 DNA reads TGTGCCAGCAGAATAAGCGGGAGGCGATACAATGAGCAGTTCTTC. It encodes CASRISGRRYNEQFF.